Ten or more counts support the clone carrying this T cell receptor (beta chain). Arm-PCR of CDR3 regions and iRepertoire HTBI primers were the basis on which TCR beta libraries were built. TCRdb fed the multiplex PCR reads into MiXCR, producing one record per CDR3 protein. The sample has approximately 540,000 distinct CDR3 sequences; 12% are singletons. Germline V gives CDR1 LNHDA, CDR2 SQIVND (reference sequence). Trimming removed 6 bases from V and 3 bases from J, with 11 bases in between. The CDR3 runs to 13 residues. The time point was: newly diagnosed GD, antithyroid drugs for less than 3 months. Isolated PBMC RNA provided the starting material for the TCR library. This sample is part of a study of regulatory T cells in long-lasting Graves disease. This same sample was also part of a study on T cells in Graves' hyperthyroidism and ophthalmopathy.

This chain uses TRBV19 with TRBJ2-5; D is perhaps TRBD2 (5 bases). This clonotype originated in a woman under 40 with Graves disease. The source was peripheral blood mononuclear cells (PBMCs), collected at new diagnosis, from a patient treated with antithyroid drugs. CDR3 sequence reads: CASSSDLEETQYF. CDR3 nucleotides: TGTGCCAGTAGCTCGGACTTAGAAGAGACCCAGTACTTC. The full variable domain, its missing parts supplied by reference TRBV19 and TRBJ2-5, is DGGITQSPKYLFRKEGQNVTLSCEQNLNHDAMYWYRQDPGQGLRLIYYSQIVNDFQKGDIAEGYSVSREKKESFPLTVTSAQKNPTAFYLCASSSDLEETQYFGPGTRLLVL.